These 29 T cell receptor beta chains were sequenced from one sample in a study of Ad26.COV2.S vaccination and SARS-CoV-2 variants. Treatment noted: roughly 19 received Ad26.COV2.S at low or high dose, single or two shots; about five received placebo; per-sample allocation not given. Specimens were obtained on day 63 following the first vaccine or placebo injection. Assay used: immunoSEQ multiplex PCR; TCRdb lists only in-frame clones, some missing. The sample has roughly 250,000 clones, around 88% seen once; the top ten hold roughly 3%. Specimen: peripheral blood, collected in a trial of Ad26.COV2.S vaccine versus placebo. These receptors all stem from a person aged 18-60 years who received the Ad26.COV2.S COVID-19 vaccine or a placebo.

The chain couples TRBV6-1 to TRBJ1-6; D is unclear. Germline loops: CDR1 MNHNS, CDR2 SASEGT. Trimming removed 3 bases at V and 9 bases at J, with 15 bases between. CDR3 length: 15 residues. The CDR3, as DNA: TGTGCCAGCAGTGATAGGAAGGGTTATGGTTCACCCCTCCACTTT. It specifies CASSDRKGYGSPLHF.

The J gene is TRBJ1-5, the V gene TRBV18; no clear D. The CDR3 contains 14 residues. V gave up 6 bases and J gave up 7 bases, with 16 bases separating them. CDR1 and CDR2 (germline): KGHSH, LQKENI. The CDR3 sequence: CASSPSGPGQPQHF. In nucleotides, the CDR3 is TGTGCCAGCTCCCCCTCCGGGCCGGGGCAGCCCCAGCATTTT.

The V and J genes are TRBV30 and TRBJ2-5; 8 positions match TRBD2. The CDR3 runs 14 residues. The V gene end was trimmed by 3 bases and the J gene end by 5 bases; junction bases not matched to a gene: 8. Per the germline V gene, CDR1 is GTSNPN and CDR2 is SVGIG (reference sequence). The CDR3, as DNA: TGTGCCTGGAGGGGAAAACGGGAGGGCGAGACCCAGTACTTC. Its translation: CAWRGKREGETQYF.

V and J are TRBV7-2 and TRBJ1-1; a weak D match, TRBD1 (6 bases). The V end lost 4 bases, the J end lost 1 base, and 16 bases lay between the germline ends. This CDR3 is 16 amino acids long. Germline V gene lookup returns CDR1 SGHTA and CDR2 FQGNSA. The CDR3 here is CASSSHIGGPNTEAFF. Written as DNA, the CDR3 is TGTGCCAGCAGCTCCCACATTGGGGGGCCGAACACTGAAGCTTTCTTT. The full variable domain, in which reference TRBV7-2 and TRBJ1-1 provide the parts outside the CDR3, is GAGVSQSPSNKVTEKGKDVELRCDPISGHTALYWYRQSLGQGLEFLIYFQGNSAPDKSGLPSDRFSAERTGGSVSTLTIQRTQQEDSAVYLCASSSHIGGPNTEAFFGQGTRLTVV.

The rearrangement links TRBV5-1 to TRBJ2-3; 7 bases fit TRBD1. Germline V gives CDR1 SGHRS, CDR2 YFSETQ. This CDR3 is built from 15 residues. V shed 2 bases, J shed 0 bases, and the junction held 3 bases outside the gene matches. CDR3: CASSFGTASTDTQYF. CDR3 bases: TGCGCCAGCAGCTTCGGGACAGCTAGCACAGATACGCAGTATTTT. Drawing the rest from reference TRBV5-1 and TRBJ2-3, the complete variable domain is KAGVTQTPRYLIKTRGQQVTLSCSPISGHRSVSWYQQTPGQGLQFLFEYFSETQRNKGNFPGRFSGRQFSNSRSEMNVSTLELGDSALYLCASSFGTASTDTQYFGPGTRLTVL.

Here the CDR3 reads CASSQDRVNNEQFF. The CDR3 DNA reads TGTGCCAGCTCACAAGACAGGGTTAACAATGAGCAGTTCTTC. The chain has TRBV18 and TRBJ2-1; TRBD1 matches at 7 bases. There are 14 residues in the CDR3. Trimming at V came to 4 bases and at J to 5 bases, leaving 5 bases not matched to a gene. Germline CDR1 KGHSH, CDR2 LQKENI.

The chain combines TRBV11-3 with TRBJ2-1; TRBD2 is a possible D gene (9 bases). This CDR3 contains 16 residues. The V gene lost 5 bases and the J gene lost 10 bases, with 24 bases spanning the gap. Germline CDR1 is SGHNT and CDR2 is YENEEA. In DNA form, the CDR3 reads TGTGCCAGCAGCCGTATGGAGGCGGGAGGGACAGGAGAGCAGTTCTTC. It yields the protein CASSRMEAGGTGEQFF.

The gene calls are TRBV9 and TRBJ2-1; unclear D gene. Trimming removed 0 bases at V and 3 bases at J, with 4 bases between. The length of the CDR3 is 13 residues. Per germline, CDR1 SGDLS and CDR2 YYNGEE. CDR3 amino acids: CASSVGVYNEQFF. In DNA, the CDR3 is TGTGCCAGCAGCGTAGGGGTCTACAATGAGCAGTTCTTC.

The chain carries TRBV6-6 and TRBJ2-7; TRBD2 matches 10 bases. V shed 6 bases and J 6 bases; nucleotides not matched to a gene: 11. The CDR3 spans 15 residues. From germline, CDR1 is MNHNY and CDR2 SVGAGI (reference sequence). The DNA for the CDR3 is TGTGCCAGCAGCAACTGGCTAGCGGGGGTCGGCGAGCAGTACTTC. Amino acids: CASSNWLAGVGEQYF.

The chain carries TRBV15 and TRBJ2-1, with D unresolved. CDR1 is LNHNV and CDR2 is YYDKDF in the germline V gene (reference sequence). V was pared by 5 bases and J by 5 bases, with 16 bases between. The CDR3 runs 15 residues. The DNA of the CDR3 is TGTGCCACCAGCCCTAGGGAACTGGCGGACAATGAGCAGTTCTTC. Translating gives CATSPRELADNEQFF.

The CDR3 reads CASSDSGGSGFNEQFF. The CDR3, as DNA: TGTGCCAGCAGTGACTCTGGGGGTTCTGGTTTCAATGAGCAGTTCTTC. The chain carries TRBV6-4 and TRBJ2-1; D could derive from TRBD1 or TRBD2 (5 bases each). The V and J ends lost 0 bases and 6 bases respectively, with 15 bases between them. This CDR3 spans 16 amino acids. Germline V gives CDR1 MRHNA, CDR2 SNTAGT.

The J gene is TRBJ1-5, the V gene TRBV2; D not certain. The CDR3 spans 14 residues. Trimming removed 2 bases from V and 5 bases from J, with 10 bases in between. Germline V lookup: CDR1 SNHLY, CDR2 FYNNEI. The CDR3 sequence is CASSEWAADQPQHF. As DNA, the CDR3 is TGTGCCAGCAGTGAATGGGCAGCAGATCAGCCCCAGCATTTT.

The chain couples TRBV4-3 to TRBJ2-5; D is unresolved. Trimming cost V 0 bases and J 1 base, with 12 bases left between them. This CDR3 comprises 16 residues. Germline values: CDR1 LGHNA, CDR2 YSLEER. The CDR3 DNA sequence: TGCGCCAGCAGCCAAGATCCAGCGAGTCCCCAAGAGACCCAGTACTTC. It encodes CASSQDPASPQETQYF.

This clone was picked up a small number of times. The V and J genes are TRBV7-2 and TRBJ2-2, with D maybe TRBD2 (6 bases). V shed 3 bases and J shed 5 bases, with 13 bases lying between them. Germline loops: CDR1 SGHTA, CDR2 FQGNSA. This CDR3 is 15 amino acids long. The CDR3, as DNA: TGTGCCAGCAGCTTTCGACTAGGAGAGACCGGGGAGCTGTTTTTT. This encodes CASSFRLGETGELFF.

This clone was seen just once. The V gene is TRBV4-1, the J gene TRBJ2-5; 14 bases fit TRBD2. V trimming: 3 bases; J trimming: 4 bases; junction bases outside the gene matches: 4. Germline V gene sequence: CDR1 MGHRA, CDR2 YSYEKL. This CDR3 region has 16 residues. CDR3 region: CASSQRGLAGGETQYF. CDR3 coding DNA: TGCGCCAGCAGCCAGAGAGGACTAGCGGGAGGAGAGACCCAGTACTTC.

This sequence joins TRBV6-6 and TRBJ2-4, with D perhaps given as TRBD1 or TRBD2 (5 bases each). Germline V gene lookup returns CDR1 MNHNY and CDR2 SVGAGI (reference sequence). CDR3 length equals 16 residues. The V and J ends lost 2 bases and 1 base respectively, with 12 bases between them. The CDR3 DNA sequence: TGTGCCAGCAGTTACATTTTGGGACCGGCCAAAAACATTCAGTACTTC. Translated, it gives CASSYILGPAKNIQYF.

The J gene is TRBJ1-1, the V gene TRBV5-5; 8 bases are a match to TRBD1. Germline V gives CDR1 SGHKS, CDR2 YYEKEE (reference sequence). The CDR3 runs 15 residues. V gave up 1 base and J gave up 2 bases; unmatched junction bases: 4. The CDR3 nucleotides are TGTGCCAGCAGCTTGTGGACAGGGATAAACACTGAAGCTTTCTTT. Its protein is CASSLWTGINTEAFF.

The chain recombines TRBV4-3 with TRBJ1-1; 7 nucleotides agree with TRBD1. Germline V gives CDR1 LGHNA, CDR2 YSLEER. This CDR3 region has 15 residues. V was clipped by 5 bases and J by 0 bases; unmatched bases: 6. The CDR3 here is CASSSRQGLNTEAFF. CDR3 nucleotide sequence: TGCGCCAGCAGCAGCCGACAGGGCTTGAACACTGAAGCTTTCTTT.

DNA for the CDR3: TGTGCCACTACATCGGGACAGGGGAGAGAGACCCAGTACTTC. Translation: CATTSGQGRETQYF. This rearrangement joins TRBV19 to TRBJ2-5; 10 bases agree with TRBD1. V gave up 10 bases and J gave up 4 bases; unmatched junction bases: 9. The CDR3 is made up of 14 amino acids. The germline gives CDR1 LNHDA, CDR2 SQIVND (reference sequence).

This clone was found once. The DNA for the CDR3 is TGTGCCAGCAGCGCCAAGGACCCCCGCTCTGGAAACACCATATATTTT. This gives the protein CASSAKDPRSGNTIYF. V and J are TRBV7-2 and TRBJ1-3, with D hard to call. The V and J ends lost 5 bases and 0 bases respectively, with 14 bases between them. Germline CDR1 reads SGHTA; CDR2 reads FQGNSA. The CDR3 loop spans 16 amino acids.

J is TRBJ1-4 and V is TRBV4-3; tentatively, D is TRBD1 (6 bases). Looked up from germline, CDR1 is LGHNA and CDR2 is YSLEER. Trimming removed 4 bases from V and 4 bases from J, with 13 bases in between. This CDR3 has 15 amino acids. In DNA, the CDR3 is TGCGCCAGCAGCCCAAGGACAGCTTTTAATGAAAAACTGTTTTTT. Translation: CASSPRTAFNEKLFF.

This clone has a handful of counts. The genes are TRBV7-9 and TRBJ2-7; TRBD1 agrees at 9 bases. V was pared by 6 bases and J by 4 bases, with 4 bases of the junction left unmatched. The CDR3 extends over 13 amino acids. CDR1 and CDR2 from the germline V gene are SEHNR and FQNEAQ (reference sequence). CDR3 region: CASSRTGEYEQYF. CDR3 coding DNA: TGTGCCAGCAGTCGGACAGGGGAATACGAGCAGTACTTC.

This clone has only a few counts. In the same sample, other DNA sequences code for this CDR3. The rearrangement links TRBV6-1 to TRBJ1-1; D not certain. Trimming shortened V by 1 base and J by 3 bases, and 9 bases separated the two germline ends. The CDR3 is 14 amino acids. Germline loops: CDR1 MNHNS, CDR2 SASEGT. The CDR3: CASSEDRGDTEAFF. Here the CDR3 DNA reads TGTGCCAGCAGTGAAGATCGTGGGGACACTGAAGCTTTCTTT.

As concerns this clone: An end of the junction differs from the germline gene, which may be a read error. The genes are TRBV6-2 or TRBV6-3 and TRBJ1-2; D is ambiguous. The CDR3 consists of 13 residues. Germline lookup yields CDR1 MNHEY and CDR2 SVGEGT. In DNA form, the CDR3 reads TGTGCCGGCAGTTACTTCGAAGGCTATGGCTACACCTTC. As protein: CAGSYFEGYGYTF.

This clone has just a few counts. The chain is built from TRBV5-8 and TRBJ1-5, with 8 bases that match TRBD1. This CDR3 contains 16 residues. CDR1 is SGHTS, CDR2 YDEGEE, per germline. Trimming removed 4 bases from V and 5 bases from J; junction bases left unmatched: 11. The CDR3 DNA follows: TGTGCCAGCAGCCTCGGACAGGGTACACGGGATCAGCCCCAGCATTTT. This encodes CASSLGQGTRDQPQHF.

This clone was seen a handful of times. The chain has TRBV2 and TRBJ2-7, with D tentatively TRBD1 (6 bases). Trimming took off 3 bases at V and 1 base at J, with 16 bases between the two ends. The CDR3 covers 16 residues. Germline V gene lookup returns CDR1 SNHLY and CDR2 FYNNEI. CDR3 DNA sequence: TGTGCCAGCAGTGACGCCTTTCTTGGACAGTCCTACGAGCAGTACGTC. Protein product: CASSDAFLGQSYEQYV.

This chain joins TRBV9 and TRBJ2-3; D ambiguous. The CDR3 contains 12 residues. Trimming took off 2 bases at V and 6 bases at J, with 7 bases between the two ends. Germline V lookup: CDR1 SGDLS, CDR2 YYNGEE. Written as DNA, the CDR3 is TGTGCCAGCAGCGTCCTTGGTGATACGCAGTATTTT. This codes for CASSVLGDTQYF.

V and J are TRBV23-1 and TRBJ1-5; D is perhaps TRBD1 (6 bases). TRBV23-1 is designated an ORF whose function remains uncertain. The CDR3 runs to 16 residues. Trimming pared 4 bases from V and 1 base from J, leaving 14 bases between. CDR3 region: CASSREQGGSNQPQHF. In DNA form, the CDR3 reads TGCGCCAGCAGTCGGGAACAGGGAGGAAGCAATCAGCCCCAGCATTTT.

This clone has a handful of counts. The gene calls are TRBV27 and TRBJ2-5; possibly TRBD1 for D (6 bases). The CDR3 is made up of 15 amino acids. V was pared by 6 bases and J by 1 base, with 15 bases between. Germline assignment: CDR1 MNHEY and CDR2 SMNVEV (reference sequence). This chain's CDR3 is CASRAQDSFQETQYF. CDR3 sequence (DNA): TGTGCCAGCAGGGCTCAGGACAGTTTCCAAGAGACCCAGTACTTC.